Below, 22 T cell receptor beta chains from the same sample are listed, as sequenced in a study of identical twins. TCRdb ran MiXCR on the 5' RACE reads and lists one entry per CDR3 protein. The sample consists of hundreds of thousands of distinct CDR3 sequences, 20% to 30% of them appearing once. The data were also submitted as part of a second study, on T cells expressing NK-cell markers.

The source material was CD4+ T cells sorted from blood. Source of these receptors: a woman under 30 in good health.

The chain couples TRBV20-1 to TRBJ2-7; D remains unclear. Deletions cut 3 bases from V and 0 bases from J, with 12 bases between. This CDR3 has 14 amino acids. Germline-derived CDR1 and CDR2 are DFQATT and SNEGSKA (reference sequence). CDR3 protein: CSASRRLSSYEQYF. In DNA, the CDR3 is TGCAGTGCTAGCAGGCGGCTGAGCTCCTACGAGCAGTACTTC.

The chain has TRBV19 and TRBJ2-7; D remains unclear. V lost 5 bases and J lost 7, with 21 bases in between. The CDR3 totals 15 residues. Per germline, CDR1 LNHDA and CDR2 SQIVND (reference sequence). CDR3 sequence (DNA): TGTGCCAGTAGTCCCCTCACGGTGGTCCTGGGAGAGCAGTACTTC. As protein: CASSPLTVVLGEQYF.

This clonotype was recorded a few times. V is TRBV20-1 and J is TRBJ1-2, with 10 bases aligning to TRBD1. V shed 5 bases, J shed 8 bases, and the junction held 14 bases outside the gene matches. Germline V gene sequence: CDR1 DFQATT, CDR2 SNEGSKA (reference sequence). This CDR3 has 15 residues. The CDR3 DNA sequence: TGCAGTGCTCGCCAGACAGGGGGCAGGATTATCGGCTACACCTTC. Translated: CSARQTGGRIIGYTF.

The chain couples TRBV29-1 to TRBJ2-2; perhaps TRBD1 as D (6 bases). Per germline, CDR1 SQVTM and CDR2 ANQGSEA. Trimming pared 6 bases from V and 0 bases from J, leaving 11 bases between. CDR3 length: 14 residues. The CDR3 coding sequence is TGCAGCGTCAGACAGGCCGCGAACACCGGGGAGCTGTTTTTT. Its protein product is CSVRQAANTGELFF.

This rearrangement joins TRBV3-1 to TRBJ1-1; unclear D gene. Trimming shortened V by 8 bases and J by 0 bases, and 10 bases separated the two germline ends. Germline CDR1 is LGHDT and CDR2 is YNNKEL (reference sequence). The CDR3 is made up of 13 amino acids. In DNA form, the CDR3 reads TGTGCCAGCGGGAGAATGGTGAACACTGAAGCTTTCTTT. Protein product: CASGRMVNTEAFF.

This chain joins TRBV12-3 or TRBV12-4 and TRBJ2-7; TRBD2 agrees at 7 bases. The junction had 5 bases not matched to a gene; V was cut back by 3 bases and J by 3 bases. There are 14 residues in the CDR3. The CDR3 region has the DNA TGTGCCAGCAGTTTCGGGACTAAATTCTACGAGCAGTACTTC. Amino acid sequence: CASSFGTKFYEQYF.

This chain links TRBV5-1 with TRBJ2-3; TRBD2 matches 12 bases. Germline-derived CDR1 and CDR2 are SGHRS and YFSETQ. V lost 5 bases to trimming and J lost 2 bases; unmatched junction nucleotides: 9. This CDR3 has 17 amino acids. The CDR3 bases are TGCGCCAGCAGTACCGGACTAGCGGGGAGCCCCACAGATACGCAGTATTTT. This codes for CASSTGLAGSPTDTQYF.

The chain recombines TRBV7-2 with TRBJ2-3; 7 positions match TRBD2. The CDR3 loop spans 14 amino acids. The J segment lost 6 bases and the V segment lost 6 bases, leaving 9 bases of the junction unmatched. Germline V gene lookup returns CDR1 SGHTA and CDR2 FQGNSA. This chain's CDR3 is CASRLAGDFDTQYF. The DNA of the CDR3 is TGTGCCAGCAGGTTGGCGGGAGACTTTGATACGCAGTATTTT.

This sequence joins TRBV6-1 and TRBJ2-5; D is possibly TRBD2 (6 bases). Germline V lookup: CDR1 MNHNS, CDR2 SASEGT. There are 15 residues in the CDR3. V shed 7 bases and J shed 5 bases, with 20 bases lying between them. CDR3 DNA: TGTGCCAGCACTCTGACCTGGGGCGGGGACGAGACCCAGTACTTC. It codes for CASTLTWGGDETQYF.

V is TRBV12-3 or TRBV12-4 and J is TRBJ2-2, with TRBD1 identical over 9 bases. This CDR3 spans 17 amino acids. J gave up 1 base and V 6 bases, and 9 bases lay outside the gene matches. The CDR3 bases are TGTGCCAGCAGGAGCTTTAGGGGACAGGGGAACACCGGGGAGCTGTTTTTT. This translates into CASRSFRGQGNTGELFF.

The chain recombines TRBV12-3 or TRBV12-4 with TRBJ1-1, with D tentatively TRBD1 (5 bases). V lost 4 bases to trimming and J lost 2 bases, with 8 bases between them. CDR3 length equals 13 residues. The chain's CDR3 is CASSSGINTEAFF. In nucleotides, the CDR3 is TGTGCCAGCAGTTCAGGGATAAACACTGAAGCTTTCTTT.

This clonotype was observed a few times. The V call is TRBV7-9, the J call TRBJ1-1; possible D gene TRBD1, 5 bases. The germline gives CDR1 SEHNR, CDR2 FQNEAQ (reference sequence). V was clipped by 5 bases and J by 4 bases, with 14 bases between them. CDR3 length: 14 amino acids. CDR3 DNA sequence: TGTGCCAGCAGCGCAGACGGGGGGATCACTGAAGCTTTCTTT. Translated: CASSADGGITEAFF.

There are a few counts of this clonotype. The chain uses TRBV12-3 or TRBV12-4 and TRBJ2-1; 11 bases are shared with TRBD2. The CDR3 sequence is 20 residues long. Unmatched junction bases numbered 18, after V lost 7 bases and J lost 1 base. The CDR3 nucleotides are TGTGCCAGCACCAGCCGACGGGGGACTAGCGGAAAAAAATCCTACAATGAGCAGTTCTTC. It encodes CASTSRRGTSGKKSYNEQFF.

The genes are TRBV20-1 and TRBJ2-5; D may be TRBD2 (5 bases). This CDR3 region has 17 residues. Deletions cut 3 bases from V and 1 base from J, with 21 bases between. Germline V CDR1 and CDR2: DFQATT, SNEGSKA (reference sequence). CDR3 sequence reads: CSASERDQTWGQETQYF. The CDR3 nucleotides read TGCAGTGCTAGTGAACGGGATCAAACATGGGGCCAAGAGACCCAGTACTTC.

The chain is built from TRBV5-1 and TRBJ2-2; 9 nucleotides align to TRBD1. Trimming removed 1 base from V and 1 base from J; junction bases left unmatched: 2. Germline CDR1 reads SGHRS; CDR2 reads YFSETQ. The CDR3 has 16 residues. The CDR3 loop is CASSLLGQGNTGELFF. CDR3 nucleotide sequence: TGCGCCAGCAGCTTGTTGGGACAGGGGAACACCGGGGAGCTGTTTTTT. The full variable domain, with the rest looked up from reference TRBV5-1 and TRBJ2-2, is KAGVTQTPRYLIKTRGQQVTLSCSPISGHRSVSWYQQTPGQGLQFLFEYFSETQRNKGNFPGRFSGRQFSNSRSEMNVSTLELGDSALYLCASSLLGQGNTGELFFGEGSRLTVL.

This clonotype has more than one count but fewer than ten. The chain is built from TRBV7-2 and TRBJ2-7, with unresolved D. Germline V gene sequence: CDR1 SGHTA, CDR2 FQGNSA. Trimming took 3 bases from V and 2 from J, leaving 11 bases between them. The CDR3 is 14 amino acids. In nucleotides, the CDR3 is TGTGCCAGCAGCTTTACGGGCCTCACCTACGAGCAGTACTTC. Translating gives CASSFTGLTYEQYF.

This clonotype occurred a few times. The chain carries TRBV6-5 and TRBJ2-2, with D hard to call. This CDR3 has 16 residues. Germline values: CDR1 MNHEY, CDR2 SVGAGI. Trimming removed 3 bases at V and 0 bases at J, with 11 bases between. In DNA form, the CDR3 reads TGTGCCAGCAGTTATCGGTGGCGGACGAACACCGGGGAGCTGTTTTTT. Its translation is CASSYRWRTNTGELFF.

This clonotype came up a few times. The chain joins TRBV20-1 to TRBJ1-2, with D perhaps matching TRBD1 (5 bases). V lost 6 bases and J lost 7, with 21 bases in between. The germline gives CDR1 DFQATT, CDR2 SNEGSKA (reference sequence). The CDR3 is 14 amino acids. This chain's CDR3 is CSAEDMGRGFGYTF. DNA for the CDR3: TGCAGTGCCGAGGATATGGGAAGGGGTTTTGGCTACACCTTC.

This clonotype was found a few times. The chain recombines TRBV7-2 with TRBJ2-5; D call uncertain. The V end lost 1 base, the J end lost 2 bases, and 14 bases lay between the germline ends. Germline V lookup: CDR1 SGHTA, CDR2 FQGNSA. CDR3 length: 16 residues. CDR3: CASSLDSIDFQETQYF. In DNA form, the CDR3 reads TGTGCCAGCAGCTTAGATTCGATCGACTTTCAAGAGACCCAGTACTTC.

The V gene is TRBV19, the J gene TRBJ2-1; possibly TRBD2 for D (7 bases). CDR1 is LNHDA and CDR2 is SQIVND in the germline V gene (reference sequence). This CDR3 contains 13 residues. The V end was cut by 5 bases, the J end by 8 bases, with 13 bases between. Here the CDR3 reads CASSPQGRDEQFF. The CDR3 DNA reads TGTGCCAGTAGTCCCCAGGGGAGGGATGAGCAGTTCTTC.

This clonotype has at least ten counts. The chain uses TRBV12-3 or TRBV12-4 and TRBJ2-3; 10 bases are a match to TRBD2. The V segment lost 5 bases and the J segment 2 bases; nucleotides outside the gene matches: 4. This CDR3 comprises 15 residues. DNA for the CDR3: TGTGCCAGCAGTCGACTAGCGGGCCTCACAGATACGCAGTATTTT. This gives the protein CASSRLAGLTDTQYF.

V gene TRBV18 combines with J gene TRBJ1-5; possible D gene TRBD1, 6 bases. The CDR3 has 14 residues. Germline V gives CDR1 KGHSH, CDR2 LQKENI. Trimming cost V 1 base and J 3 bases, with 7 bases left between them. In nucleotides, the CDR3 is TGTGCCAGCTCACCACGACAGGACAATCAGCCCCAGCATTTT. It yields the protein CASSPRQDNQPQHF. The whole variable domain, remainder taken from reference TRBV18 and TRBJ1-5, is NAGVMQNPRHLVRRRGQEARLRCSPMKGHSHVYWYRQLPEEGLKFMVYLQKENIIDESGMPKERFSAEFPKEGPSILRIQQVVRGDSAAYFCASSPRQDNQPQHFGDGTRLSIL.